The next 9 T cell receptor beta chains were all read from a single sample in a study of blood T cell repertoires in COVID-19. Only in-frame clones appear in the TCRdb table, and some are missing; sequencing was by immunoSEQ multiplex PCR. The sample includes around 70,000 clones, about nine tenths seen only once; the top ten take about a tenth. The source material was peripheral blood. These receptors all stem from a woman aged 18-29 years with acute or convalescent COVID-19.

The rearrangement uses TRBV5-6 and TRBJ2-1, with TRBD2 matching over 10 bases. CDR1 and CDR2 from the germline V gene are SGHDT and YYEEEE. The J segment lost 5 bases and the V segment lost 5 bases, leaving 7 bases of the junction unmatched. This CDR3 is built from 15 residues. CDR3 loop: CASSLAGALNNEQFF. As DNA, the CDR3 is TGTGCCAGCAGTCTAGCGGGGGCCCTAAACAATGAGCAGTTCTTC. Filled out from reference TRBV5-6 and TRBJ2-1, the complete variable domain reads DAGVTQSPTHLIKTRGQQVTLRCSPKSGHDTVSWYQQALGQGPQFIFQYYEEEERQRGNFPDRFSGHQFPNYSSELNVNALLLGDSALYLCASSLAGALNNEQFFGPGTRLTVL.

The chain carries TRBV11-2 and TRBJ1-1; D uncertain. The ends were cut back, 5 bases at V and 10 bases at J, with 20 bases in the middle. The CDR3 has 14 amino acids. CDR1 and CDR2 (germline): SGHAT, FQNNGV. The CDR3 sequence: CASSRLDPHGGAFF. CDR3 bases: TGTGCCAGCAGCCGACTTGATCCCCATGGTGGAGCTTTCTTT.

The chain is built from TRBV28 and TRBJ1-1; D is undetermined. Germline loops: CDR1 MDHEN, CDR2 SYDVKM. Trimming left V 3 bases short and J 6 bases short, with 8 bases between. The CDR3 runs to 12 residues. Here the CDR3 reads CASSFRRAEAFF. The CDR3 region has the DNA TGTGCCAGCAGTTTCCGGAGGGCTGAAGCTTTCTTT.

The J gene is TRBJ1-1, the V gene TRBV24-1, with 7 bases identical to TRBD1. This CDR3 spans 18 amino acids. The V gene end was trimmed by 4 bases and the J gene end by 0 bases; junction bases not matched to a gene: 13. The V gene's germline CDR1 is KGHDR and CDR2 SFDVKD. This chain's CDR3 is CATSDPIRDSNLNTEAFF. The CDR3 bases are TGTGCCACCAGTGACCCAATCCGGGACAGTAATTTGAACACTGAAGCTTTCTTT.

This chain joins TRBV7-8 and TRBJ1-2, with D uncertain. V shed 2 bases and J shed 2 bases, with 15 bases lying between them. Per germline, CDR1 SGHVS and CDR2 FQNEAQ. The CDR3 is 16 residues long. The chain's CDR3 is CASSLIAGLGNYGYTF. In DNA form, the CDR3 reads TGTGCCAGCAGCTTAATAGCGGGTTTGGGGAACTATGGCTACACCTTC.

This clone was counted only a few times. This rearrangement joins TRBV7-6 to TRBJ2-7; perhaps TRBD2 as D (6 bases). This CDR3 region has 16 residues. Looked up from germline, CDR1 is SGHVS and CDR2 is FNYEAQ. The ends were cut back, 2 bases at V and 7 bases at J, with 21 bases in the middle. The CDR3 bases are TGTGCCAGCAGCTTAAGGCCTTCCTCCACCCGGGAGGAGCAGTACTTC. Translating it yields CASSLRPSSTREEQYF.

This sequence joins TRBV5-6 and TRBJ1-1, with a weak D call TRBD1 (5 bases). Germline assignment: CDR1 SGHDT and CDR2 YYEEEE. V lost 2 bases and J 1 base, leaving 9 bases between the germline ends. The CDR3 contains 14 residues. The CDR3 coding sequence is TGTGCCAGCAGCTTCCAGGGCTGGAACACTGAAGCTTTCTTT. Amino acids: CASSFQGWNTEAFF.

This sequence joins TRBV4-3 and TRBJ1-1; no firm D call. CDR1 is LGHNA, CDR2 YSLEER, per germline. The V and J ends lost 4 bases and 8 bases respectively, with 20 bases between them. The CDR3 spans 15 residues. CDR3 nucleotide sequence: TGCGCCAGCAGCCCCAAAAACCCAGGACTCCAGGAAGCTTTCTTT. Its translation is CASSPKNPGLQEAFF.

CDR3 protein: CASSSGQPYEQYF. CDR3 sequence (DNA): TGTGCCAGCAGCTCTGGACAGCCCTACGAGCAGTACTTC. The chain has TRBV11-2 and TRBJ2-7; D may be TRBD1 (6 bases). Trimming removed 4 bases from V and 2 bases from J, with 9 bases in between. The CDR3 totals 13 residues. Germline CDR1 SGHAT, CDR2 FQNNGV.